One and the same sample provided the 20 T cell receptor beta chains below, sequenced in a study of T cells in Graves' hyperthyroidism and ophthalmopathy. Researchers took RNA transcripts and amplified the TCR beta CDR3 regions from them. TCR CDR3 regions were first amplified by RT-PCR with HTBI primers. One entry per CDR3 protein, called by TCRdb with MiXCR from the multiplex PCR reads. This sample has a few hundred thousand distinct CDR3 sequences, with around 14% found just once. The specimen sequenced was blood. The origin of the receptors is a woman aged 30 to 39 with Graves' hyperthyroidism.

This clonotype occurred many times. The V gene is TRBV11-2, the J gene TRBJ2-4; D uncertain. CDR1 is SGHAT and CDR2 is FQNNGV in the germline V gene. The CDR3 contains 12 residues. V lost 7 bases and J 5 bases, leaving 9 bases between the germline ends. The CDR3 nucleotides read TGTGCCAGCACGGGTGACGAAAACATTCAGTACTTC. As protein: CASTGDENIQYF.

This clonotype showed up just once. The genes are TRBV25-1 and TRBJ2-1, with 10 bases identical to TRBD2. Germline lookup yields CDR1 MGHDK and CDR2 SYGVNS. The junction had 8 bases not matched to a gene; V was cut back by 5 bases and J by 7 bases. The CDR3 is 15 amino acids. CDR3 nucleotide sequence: TGTGCCAGCAGTCCTCAGGAGACTAGCGGGAATGAGCAGTTCTTC. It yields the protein CASSPQETSGNEQFF.

CDR3 residues: CATSRVSGLAAYNEQFF. In DNA form, the CDR3 reads TGTGCCACCAGCAGAGTTTCAGGACTAGCAGCCTACAATGAGCAGTTCTTC. This sequence joins TRBV15 and TRBJ2-1; 8 bases line up with TRBD2. V lost 1 base to trimming and J lost 2 bases; unmatched junction nucleotides: 7. The CDR3 extends over 17 amino acids. The germline V gene encodes CDR1 LNHNV and CDR2 YYDKDF (reference sequence). The whole variable domain, remainder taken from reference TRBV15 and TRBJ2-1, is DAMVIQNPRYQVTQFGKPVTLSCSQTLNHNVMYWYQQKSSQAPKLLFHYYDKDFNNEADTPDNFQSRRPNTSFCFLDIRSPGLGDTAMYLCATSRVSGLAAYNEQFFGPGTRLTVL.

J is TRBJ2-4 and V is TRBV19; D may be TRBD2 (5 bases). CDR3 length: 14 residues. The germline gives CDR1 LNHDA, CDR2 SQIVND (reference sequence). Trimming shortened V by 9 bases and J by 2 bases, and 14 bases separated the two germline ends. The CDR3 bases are TGTGCCAGGAGGGAAAGGACGACCAAAAACATTCAGTACTTC. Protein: CARRERTTKNIQYF.

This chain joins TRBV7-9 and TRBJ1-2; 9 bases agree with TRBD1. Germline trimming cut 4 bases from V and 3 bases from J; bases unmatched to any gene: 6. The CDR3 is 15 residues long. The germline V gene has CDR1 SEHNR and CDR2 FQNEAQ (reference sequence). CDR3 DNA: TGTGCCAGCAGCTATCCGACAGGGGGGGACTATGGCTACACCTTC. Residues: CASSYPTGGDYGYTF.

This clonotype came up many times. Here the CDR3 reads CASSFVGNGYTF. The CDR3 DNA is TGTGCCAGCAGTTTTGTCGGGAACGGCTACACCTTC. The chain employs TRBV12-3 or TRBV12-4 and TRBJ1-2; no firm D call. The CDR3 sequence is 12 residues long. V lost 3 bases, J lost 8 bases, and 10 bases lay in between.

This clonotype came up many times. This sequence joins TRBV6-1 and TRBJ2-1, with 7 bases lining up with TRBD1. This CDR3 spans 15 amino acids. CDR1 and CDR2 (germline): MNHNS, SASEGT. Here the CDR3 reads CESRGSGTVSAEQFF. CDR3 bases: TGTGAGTCCAGGGGATCCGGGACAGTTAGTGCTGAGCAGTTCTTC.

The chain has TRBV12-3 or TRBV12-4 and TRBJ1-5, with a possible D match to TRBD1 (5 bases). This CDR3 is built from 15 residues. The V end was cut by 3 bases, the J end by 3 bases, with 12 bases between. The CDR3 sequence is CASSLGEYHNQPQHF. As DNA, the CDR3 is TGTGCCAGCAGTTTGGGGGAGTACCACAATCAGCCCCAGCATTTT.

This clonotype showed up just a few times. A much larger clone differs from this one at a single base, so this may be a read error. CDR3 residues: CASSLTTSYNEQFF. The CDR3 DNA reads TGTGCCAGCAGCTTAACAACCTCCTACAATGAGCAGTTCTTC. J is TRBJ2-1 and V is TRBV7-9; the D is unclear. This CDR3 is built from 14 residues. The V end lost 2 bases, the J end lost 0 bases, and 5 bases lay between the germline ends. Germline V gene sequence: CDR1 SEHNR, CDR2 FQNEAQ (reference sequence).

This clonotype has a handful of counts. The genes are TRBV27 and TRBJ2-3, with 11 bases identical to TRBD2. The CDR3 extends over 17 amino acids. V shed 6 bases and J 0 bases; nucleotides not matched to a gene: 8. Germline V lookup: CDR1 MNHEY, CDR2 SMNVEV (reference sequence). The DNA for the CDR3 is TGTGCCAGCAGGGGGCTCTGGACTAGCGGGAGCACAGATACGCAGTATTTT. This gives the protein CASRGLWTSGSTDTQYF.

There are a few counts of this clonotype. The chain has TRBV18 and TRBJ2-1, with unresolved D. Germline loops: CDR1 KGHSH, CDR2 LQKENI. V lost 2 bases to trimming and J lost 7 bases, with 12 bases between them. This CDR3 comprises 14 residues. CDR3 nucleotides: TGTGCCAGCTCACCAAACACTATGTCTAATGAGCAGTTCTTC. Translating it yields CASSPNTMSNEQFF.

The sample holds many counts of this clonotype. This chain's CDR3 is CAGATGEGYEQYF. Here the CDR3 DNA reads TGTGCCGGAGCGACAGGGGAGGGTTACGAGCAGTACTTC. This chain uses TRBV2 with TRBJ2-7; tentatively, D is TRBD1 (8 bases). The CDR3 extends over 13 amino acids. V gave up 11 bases and J gave up 4 bases, with 18 bases separating them. CDR1 is SNHLY and CDR2 is FYNNEI in the germline V gene.

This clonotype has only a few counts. The CDR3 spells CASSPREDNSPLHF. The DNA for the CDR3 is TGTGCCAGCTCACCACGGGAAGATAATTCACCCCTCCACTTT. The V and J genes are TRBV18 and TRBJ1-6; no clear D. Germline loops: CDR1 KGHSH, CDR2 LQKENI. CDR3 length equals 14 residues. V lost 1 base to trimming and J lost 5 bases, with 6 bases between them.

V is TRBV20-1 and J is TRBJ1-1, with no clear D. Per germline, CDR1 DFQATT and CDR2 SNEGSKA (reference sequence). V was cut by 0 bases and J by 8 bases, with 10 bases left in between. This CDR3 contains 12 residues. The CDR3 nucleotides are TGCAGTGCTAGAGATCGCACCGCCGAAGCTTTCTTT. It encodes CSARDRTAEAFF.

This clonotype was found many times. CDR3 region: CASILGTRYNEQFF. The CDR3 DNA reads as TGTGCCAGCATACTAGGTACAAGGTACAATGAGCAGTTCTTC. The chain uses TRBV6-2 or TRBV6-3 and TRBJ2-1, with a possible D match to TRBD2 (5 bases). From germline, CDR1 is MNHEY and CDR2 SVGEGT. The CDR3 is 14 residues long. The ends were cut back, 7 bases at V and 4 bases at J, with 14 bases in the middle.

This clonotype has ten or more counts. Written as DNA, the CDR3 is TGTGCCAGCACCACCGGGACAGGGTTACAAGAGACCCAGTACTTC. Protein: CASTTGTGLQETQYF. This chain links TRBV7-9 with TRBJ2-5, with 9 bases that match TRBD1. Trimming cost V 7 bases and J 2 bases; bases outside gene matches: 8. The CDR3 loop spans 15 amino acids. The germline CDR1 and CDR2 sequences are SEHNR and FQNEAQ (reference sequence).

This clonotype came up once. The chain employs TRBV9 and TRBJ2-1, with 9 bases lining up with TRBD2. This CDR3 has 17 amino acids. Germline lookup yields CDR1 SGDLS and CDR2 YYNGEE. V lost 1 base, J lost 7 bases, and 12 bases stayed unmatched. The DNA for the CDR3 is TGTGCCAGCAGCGTAACTTCCGGGACTAGCAATACAAATGAGCAGTTCTTC. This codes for CASSVTSGTSNTNEQFF.

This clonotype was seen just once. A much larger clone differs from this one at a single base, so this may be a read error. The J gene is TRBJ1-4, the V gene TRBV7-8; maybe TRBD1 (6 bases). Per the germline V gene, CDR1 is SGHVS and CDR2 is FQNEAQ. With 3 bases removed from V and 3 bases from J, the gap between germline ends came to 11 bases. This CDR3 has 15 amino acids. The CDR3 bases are TGTGCCAGCAGCTTGGGGGGACAAGCTAATGAAAAACTGTTTTTT. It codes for CASSLGGQANEKLFF.

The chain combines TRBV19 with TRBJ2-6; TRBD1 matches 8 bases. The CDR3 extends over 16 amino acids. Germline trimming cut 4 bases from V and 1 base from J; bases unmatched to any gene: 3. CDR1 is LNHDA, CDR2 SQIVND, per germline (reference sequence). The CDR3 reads CASSTGQASGANVLTF. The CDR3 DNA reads TGTGCCAGTAGTACGGGACAGGCGTCTGGGGCCAACGTCCTGACTTTC.

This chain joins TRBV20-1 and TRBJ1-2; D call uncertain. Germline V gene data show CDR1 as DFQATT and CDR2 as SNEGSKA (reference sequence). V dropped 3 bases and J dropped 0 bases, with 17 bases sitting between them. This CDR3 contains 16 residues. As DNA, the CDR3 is TGCAGTGCTAGCCCCTCCGTTGGGCCAGCTAACTATGGCTACACCTTC. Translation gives CSASPSVGPANYGYTF.